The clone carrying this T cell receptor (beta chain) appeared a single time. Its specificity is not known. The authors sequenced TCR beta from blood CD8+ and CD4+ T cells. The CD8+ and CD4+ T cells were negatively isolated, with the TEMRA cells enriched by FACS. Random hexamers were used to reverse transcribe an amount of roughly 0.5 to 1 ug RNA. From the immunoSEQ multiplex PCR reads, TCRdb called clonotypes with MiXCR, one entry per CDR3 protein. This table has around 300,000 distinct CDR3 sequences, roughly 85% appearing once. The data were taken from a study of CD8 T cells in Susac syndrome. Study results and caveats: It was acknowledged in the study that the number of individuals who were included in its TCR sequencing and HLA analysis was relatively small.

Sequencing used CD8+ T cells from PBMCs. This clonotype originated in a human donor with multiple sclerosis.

The CDR3 region is CASNGGKETQYF. The CDR3 nucleotides are TGTGCCAGTAATGGGGGAAAGGAGACCCAGTACTTC. This chain connects TRBV19 to TRBJ2-5, with D possibly being TRBD1 or TRBD2 (5 bases each). The CDR3 extends over 12 amino acids. Between the trimmed V and J ends, which lost 7 bases and 5 bases, there was a span of 11 bases. CDR1 and CDR2 from the germline V gene are LNHDA and SQIVND (reference sequence).